The 32 T cell receptor beta chains presented below share a single source sample, sequenced in a study of molecular identifiers for immune sequencing clone quantification. MiXCR, applied by TCRdb to the PCR reads, yields one record per CDR3 protein. The table records about 630,000 distinct CDR3 sequences, around 25% of them present only once. The sequencing sample was made of naive CD8+ T cells from blood, with Jurkat cell RNA spiked in. Subset noted: FACS-sorted CD8+CD4-CCR7+CD45RA+ naive T cells. The source of these receptors is a human donor in good health. Some libraries in this study had Jurkat cell RNA spiked in.

The rearrangement uses TRBV6-2 or TRBV6-3 and TRBJ1-5; D remains unclear. Trimming left V 0 bases short and J 6 bases short, with 6 bases between. Germline CDR1 and CDR2: MNHEY and SVGEGT. CDR3 length equals 13 residues. The CDR3 sequence: CASSYSIAQPQHF. DNA for the CDR3: TGTGCCAGCAGTTACTCGATCGCTCAGCCCCAGCATTTT.

To note about this clonotype: One base away lies a much larger clone, so this may be a sequencing read error. The rearrangement uses TRBV2 and TRBJ1-3; D is undetermined. Per germline, CDR1 SNHLY and CDR2 FYNNEI. The length of the CDR3 is 15 residues. CDR3 amino acids: CASSSPGLSGNTTYF. The CDR3 region has the DNA TGTGCCAGCAGTAGCCCCGGACTCTCTGGAAACACCACATATTTT.

This clonotype was recorded at least ten times. V and J are TRBV27 and TRBJ1-1; D unresolved. The V end lost 2 bases, the J end lost 0 bases, and 4 bases lay between the germline ends. CDR1 is MNHEY, CDR2 SMNVEV, per germline (reference sequence). This CDR3 spans 13 amino acids. In DNA, the CDR3 is TGTGCCAGCAGTTTAAACATGAACACTGAAGCTTTCTTT. It yields the protein CASSLNMNTEAFF.

This clonotype turned up a few times. This chain joins TRBV19 and TRBJ2-1; the D is unclear. The CDR3 spans 15 residues. V was shortened by 1 base and J by 6 bases, with 13 bases between the two germline ends. CDR1 LNHDA and CDR2 SQIVND come from the germline V gene (reference sequence). The CDR3 is CASSIAPTPGNEQFF. The CDR3 DNA is TGTGCCAGTAGTATAGCCCCGACCCCCGGCAATGAGCAGTTCTTC.

This clonotype has a count of ten or more. This chain connects TRBV28 to TRBJ1-5, with D possibly being TRBD1 (5 bases). CDR1 and CDR2 (germline): MDHEN, SYDVKM. CDR3 length equals 15 residues. V lost 4 bases, J lost 0 bases, and 10 bases lay in between. The DNA of the CDR3 is TGTGCCAGCAGTTGGGGGGTCAATAGCAATCAGCCCCAGCATTTT. This translates into CASSWGVNSNQPQHF.

In its sample, this clonotype was seen a few times. V is TRBV9 and J is TRBJ1-4; D possibly corresponds to TRBD1 (6 bases). Per the germline V gene, CDR1 is SGDLS and CDR2 is YYNGEE. CDR3 length equals 12 residues. Trimming pared 3 bases from V and 13 bases from J, leaving 13 bases between. CDR3 region: CASSATGQGLFF. The CDR3 DNA follows: TGTGCCAGCAGCGCAACAGGGCAGGGACTGTTTTTT.

This clonotype was picked up many times. The chain joins TRBV29-1 to TRBJ2-2; D tentatively fits TRBD1 or TRBD2 (5 bases each). This CDR3 has 14 residues. Deletions cut 7 bases from V and 5 bases from J, with 17 bases between. In germline, CDR1 is SQVTM, CDR2 ANQGSEA. The CDR3 DNA reads as TGCAGCGCCGTTATCGGGACGGGAACCGGGGAGCTGTTTTTT. It codes for CSAVIGTGTGELFF.

CDR3 bases: TGTGCCAGCAGGCACAGGGTCCGGACCCAGTACTTC. Translation: CASRHRVRTQYF. The chain recombines TRBV7-3 with TRBJ2-5; D is possibly TRBD1 (6 bases). Trimming left V 6 bases short and J 7 bases short, with 12 bases between. Germline loops: CDR1 SGHTA, CDR2 FQGTGA. This CDR3 is built from 12 residues.

The table lists this clonotype with many counts. This sequence joins TRBV6-5 and TRBJ2-3; the D call may be TRBD1 or TRBD2 (5 bases each). The CDR3 covers 14 residues. The V end lost 3 bases, the J end lost 0 bases, and 7 bases lay between the germline ends. Germline V CDR1 and CDR2: MNHEY, SVGAGI. The CDR3 sequence is CASSYRDSTDTQYF. Written as DNA, the CDR3 is TGTGCCAGCAGTTATCGGGACAGCACAGATACGCAGTATTTT.

This clonotype was recorded many times. V and J are TRBV4-1 and TRBJ1-4; 11 nucleotides agree with TRBD1. Germline assignment: CDR1 MGHRA and CDR2 YSYEKL. J was trimmed by 12 bases and V by 5 bases; bases with no gene match: 5. The CDR3 length is 13 residues. The CDR3 DNA reads as TGCGCCAGCAGCTTGCCGGGACAGGGGGAACTGTTTTTT. This sequence encodes CASSLPGQGELFF.

This clonotype was counted at least ten times. J is TRBJ2-7 and V is TRBV5-4, with 11 bases that match TRBD1. Germline V CDR1 and CDR2: SGHNT, YYREEE (reference sequence). CDR3 length: 15 residues. The ends lost 2 bases at V and 2 bases at J; junction bases unmatched: 3. Here the CDR3 DNA reads TGTGCCAGCAGCTTCGGACAGGGGGCTACCTACGAGCAGTACTTC. This codes for CASSFGQGATYEQYF.

The chain has TRBV20-1 and TRBJ1-2; 7 bases are a match to TRBD1. The CDR3 is 12 amino acids. V lost 0 bases, J lost 8 bases, and 3 bases stayed unmatched. CDR1 DFQATT and CDR2 SNEGSKA come from the germline V gene (reference sequence). The CDR3 loop reads CSARDRGGGYTF. The CDR3 coding sequence is TGCAGTGCTAGAGACAGGGGGGGCGGCTACACCTTC.

V gene TRBV24-1 combines with J gene TRBJ2-2; 10 bases agree with TRBD1. The CDR3 totals 19 residues. Germline assignment: CDR1 KGHDR and CDR2 SFDVKD. Trimming cost V 4 bases and J 3 bases; bases outside gene matches: 13. CDR3 nucleotide sequence: TGTGCCACCAGTGACGGTTGGGGGGGACAGGGGTTGGACACCGGGGAGCTGTTTTTT. Translation gives CATSDGWGGQGLDTGELFF.

Ten or more counts support this clonotype. The chain is built from TRBV5-1 and TRBJ1-6; no reliable D call. V shed 0 bases and J shed 10 bases, with 8 bases lying between them. The CDR3 is 13 residues long. Germline V gives CDR1 SGHRS, CDR2 YFSETQ. Here the CDR3 DNA reads TGCGCCAGCAGCTTGGCCCTCGGGTCACCCCTCCACTTT. It specifies CASSLALGSPLHF.

This sequence joins TRBV13 and TRBJ1-4, with D perhaps TRBD1 (6 bases). Germline CDR1 is PRHDT and CDR2 is FYEKMQ (reference sequence). This CDR3 contains 15 residues. The V end lost 3 bases, the J end lost 3 bases, and 11 bases lay between the germline ends. The CDR3 DNA sequence: TGTGCCAGCAGCTTGAAGGGGGGAGCTAATGAAAAACTGTTTTTT. As protein: CASSLKGGANEKLFF.

This clonotype was seen more than once but under ten times. The chain recombines TRBV10-1 with TRBJ2-7; maybe TRBD1 (5 bases). V was clipped by 6 bases and J by 5 bases, with 17 bases between them. Per germline, CDR1 WNHNN and CDR2 SYGVQD (reference sequence). The CDR3 contains 14 residues. The CDR3 nucleotides read TGCGCCAGCAGCTCCGAGTCCCAGGGCAACGAGCAGTACTTC. It is translated as CASSSESQGNEQYF.

The chain uses TRBV19 and TRBJ2-7; 7 bases match TRBD1. Germline loops: CDR1 LNHDA, CDR2 SQIVND (reference sequence). After removal of 3 bases from V and 4 bases from J, the junction contained 12 bases not matched to a gene. CDR3 length equals 16 residues. The CDR3 loop is CASSMDPTGTDYEQYF. The CDR3 coding sequence is TGTGCCAGTAGTATGGACCCTACCGGGACAGATTACGAGCAGTACTTC.

In this sample, this clonotype turned up many times. V usage is TRBV29-1 and J usage is TRBJ2-6, with TRBD2 as a possible D gene (5 bases). CDR3 length equals 15 residues. The V gene lost 4 bases and the J gene lost 1 base, with 11 bases spanning the gap. Germline-derived CDR1 and CDR2 are SQVTM and ANQGSEA. The CDR3: CSVVGILSGANVLTF. The DNA for the CDR3 is TGCAGCGTTGTCGGGATCTTATCTGGGGCCAACGTCCTGACTTTC.

This clonotype was observed a handful of times. V usage is TRBV6-2 or TRBV6-3 and J usage is TRBJ2-6; TRBD2 matches at 8 bases. The length of the CDR3 is 20 residues. Germline V gene lookup returns CDR1 MNHEY and CDR2 SVGEGT. With 2 bases clipped from V and 0 bases from J, the junction kept 12 bases outside the gene matches. The CDR3 DNA sequence: TGTGCCAGCAGTTACCCGGGGGAAGCGGGGGATTTCTCTGGGGCCAACGTCCTGACTTTC. Protein: CASSYPGEAGDFSGANVLTF.

This clonotype has a handful of counts. V usage is TRBV28 and J usage is TRBJ2-7, with 11 bases that match TRBD2. Trimming at V came to 6 bases and at J to 3 bases, leaving 7 bases not matched to a gene. The CDR3 spans 15 residues. The germline CDR1 and CDR2 sequences are MDHEN and SYDVKM. CDR3 residues: CASSQLAGEYYEQYF. CDR3 coding DNA: TGTGCCAGCAGCCAACTAGCGGGAGAATACTACGAGCAGTACTTC. The complete variable domain, with remaining parts taken from reference TRBV28 and TRBJ2-7, reads DVKVTQSSRYLVKRTGEKVFLECVQDMDHENMFWYRQDPGLGLRLIYFSYDVKMKEKGDIPEGYSVSREKKERFSLILESASTNQTSMYLCASSQLAGEYYEQYFGPGTRLTVT.

In this sample, this clonotype turned up a few times. This rearrangement joins TRBV7-2 to TRBJ2-3, with 13 bases identical to TRBD2. Germline CDR1 and CDR2: SGHTA and FQGNSA. The length of the CDR3 is 17 residues. Trimming cost V 6 bases and J 5 bases; bases outside gene matches: 11. In DNA, the CDR3 is TGTGCCAGCAGGTGGACTAGCGGGAGCGGAGTGATAGATACGCAGTATTTT. Protein product: CASRWTSGSGVIDTQYF.

This clonotype appeared many times. The V call is TRBV14, the J call TRBJ2-3; possible D gene TRBD2, 6 bases. CDR3 length equals 16 residues. Germline assignment: CDR1 SGHDN and CDR2 FVKESK. With 0 bases removed from V and 5 bases from J, the gap between germline ends came to 15 bases. The CDR3, as DNA: TGTGCCAGCAGCCAAGAAATGCGGGGTAGTCTAGATACGCAGTATTTT. Its translation: CASSQEMRGSLDTQYF.

In regard to this clonotype: Its ends do not fully match the called genes, so a read error is possible. The chain joins TRBV12-3 or TRBV12-4 to TRBJ2-4; maybe TRBD2 (5 bases). The CDR3 is 13 residues long. The chain's CDR3 is CASTPPPGNSQYF. Here the CDR3 DNA reads TGTGCCAGCACCCCCCCCCCGGGAAACAGTCAGTACTTC.

This clonotype was seen repeatedly, ten times or more. V usage is TRBV7-8 and J usage is TRBJ2-7; possibly TRBD1 for D (5 bases). CDR1 and CDR2 (germline): SGHVS, FQNEAQ. V was trimmed by 3 bases and J by 3 bases, leaving 18 bases between them. The CDR3 is made up of 16 amino acids. CDR3 sequence (DNA): TGTGCCAGCAGCTTGACGGTCGGTCAGGGTGGCTACGAGCAGTACTTC. It is translated as CASSLTVGQGGYEQYF.

Note on this clonotype: A read error may account for a junction end that differs from germline. This chain connects TRBV13 to TRBJ2-3; 9 nucleotides line up with TRBD2. CDR1 PRHDT and CDR2 FYEKMQ come from the germline V gene (reference sequence). The length of the CDR3 is 15 residues. The CDR3 DNA sequence: TGTGTCAGCAGCTTAGGGCGGGGGGGAGCAGATACGCAGTATTTT. Amino acid sequence: CVSSLGRGGADTQYF.

In this sample, this clonotype turned up many times. V and J are TRBV28 and TRBJ2-3, with D possibly TRBD2 on 6 matching bases. Trimming removed 6 bases at V and 5 bases at J, with 24 bases between. The length of the CDR3 is 17 residues. Germline assignment: CDR1 MDHEN and CDR2 SYDVKM. CDR3 bases: TGTGCCAGCAGCCCCGGGCCGAGGGGACTGAGGGAAGATACGCAGTATTTT. Its translation is CASSPGPRGLREDTQYF.

The chain carries TRBV5-6 and TRBJ2-7, with 8 bases lining up with TRBD1. This CDR3 comprises 14 residues. With V trimmed by 1 base and J by 3 bases, 3 bases remained unmatched. CDR1 and CDR2 from the germline V gene are SGHDT and YYEEEE. Here the CDR3 DNA reads TGTGCCAGCAGCTTGCTGACAGGGGACTACGAGCAGTACTTC. It translates to CASSLLTGDYEQYF. The whole variable domain, filled in from reference TRBV5-6 and TRBJ2-7, reads DAGVTQSPTHLIKTRGQQVTLRCSPKSGHDTVSWYQQALGQGPQFIFQYYEEEERQRGNFPDRFSGHQFPNYSSELNVNALLLGDSALYLCASSLLTGDYEQYFGPGTRLTVT.

This clonotype was seen only a few times. This sequence joins TRBV12-3 or TRBV12-4 and TRBJ2-1, with D tentatively TRBD1 or TRBD2 (5 bases each). Trimming took 6 bases from V and 8 from J, leaving 11 bases between them. This CDR3 is built from 12 residues. CDR3 protein: CASSDGGHEQFF. Written as DNA, the CDR3 is TGTGCCAGCAGCGATGGGGGTCATGAGCAGTTCTTC.

The CDR3 loop is CASSSRPLAGGSDTQYF. DNA for the CDR3: TGTGCCAGCAGCTCCCGACCACTTGCGGGGGGTTCAGATACGCAGTATTTT. The chain uses TRBV7-2 and TRBJ2-3; 8 positions match TRBD2. There are 17 residues in the CDR3. Germline V gene sequence: CDR1 SGHTA, CDR2 FQGNSA. V shed 4 bases and J 4 bases; nucleotides not matched to a gene: 13.

This clonotype was seen a few times. Possible read error: a much larger clone is one base away. This chain connects TRBV5-1 to TRBJ1-4; 12 nucleotides match TRBD1. This CDR3 region has 14 residues. Germline V lookup: CDR1 SGHRS, CDR2 YFSETQ. As DNA, the CDR3 is TGCGCCAGCAGCCCGGGACAGGGGGCCGAAAAACTGGTTTTT. This encodes CASSPGQGAEKLVF.

The V and J genes are TRBV6-1 and TRBJ2-7, with 10 bases lining up with TRBD2. V trimming: 10 bases; J trimming: 3 bases; junction bases outside the gene matches: 9. CDR1 MNHNS and CDR2 SASEGT come from the germline V gene. This CDR3 is 14 amino acids long. CDR3 sequence (DNA): TGTGCCATCTATCCTCTAGCGGGGGACTACGAGCAGTACTTC. It is translated as CAIYPLAGDYEQYF.

There are many counts of this clonotype. The chain uses TRBV20-1 and TRBJ1-3; weak D call: TRBD1 (5 bases). CDR1 is DFQATT and CDR2 is SNEGSKA in the germline V gene (reference sequence). The CDR3 loop spans 15 amino acids. Trimming took off 0 bases at V and 0 bases at J, with 9 bases between the two ends. CDR3 bases: TGCAGTGCTAGAGAGGGGACGGGCTCTGGAAACACCATATATTTT. Translating gives CSAREGTGSGNTIYF.